A single sample is the source of the 30 T cell receptor beta chains below, sequenced in a study of T cell repertoires in cytomegalovirus infection. TCRdb re-analysed the reads in MiXCR, keeping a single row per CDR3 protein. Counted here are around 550,000 distinct CDR3 sequences, approximately 26% occurring once; the ten biggest clones make up roughly 13%. The sample consisted of PBMCs. All receptors derive from a human donor in good health (CMV status not recorded). Some clones in this sample may be carry-over from other donors' samples.

In its sample, this clonotype was seen a few times. The CDR3 DNA follows: TGTGCCACCAAAGTAGCGGGAGACCCCTACGAGCAGTACTTC. Its translation: CATKVAGDPYEQYF. The rearrangement links TRBV28 to TRBJ2-7, with TRBD2 matching over 9 bases. Per the germline V gene, CDR1 is MDHEN and CDR2 is SYDVKM. The CDR3 is 14 amino acids. J was trimmed by 2 bases and V by 10 bases; bases with no gene match: 9.

The chain uses TRBV6-1 and TRBJ1-5, with 7 bases fitting TRBD1. Per germline, CDR1 MNHNS and CDR2 SASEGT. The CDR3 is 14 amino acids. Losses at the gene ends were 6 bases for V and 4 bases for J; bases not matched to a gene: 6. The CDR3 region is CASSHGQANQPQHF. The CDR3, as DNA: TGTGCCAGCAGCCATGGACAGGCTAATCAGCCCCAGCATTTT.

This chain links TRBV24-1 with TRBJ2-1, with 8 bases matching TRBD2. The CDR3 length is 15 residues. V was clipped by 3 bases and J by 8 bases; unmatched bases: 8. In germline, CDR1 is KGHDR, CDR2 SFDVKD. CDR3 residues: CATSDPSGGPHEQFF. The CDR3 DNA is TGTGCCACCAGTGATCCCTCGGGAGGGCCCCATGAGCAGTTCTTC.

J is TRBJ2-2 and V is TRBV27, with TRBD2 identical over 7 bases. There are 15 residues in the CDR3. The V segment lost 6 bases and the J segment 1 base; nucleotides outside the gene matches: 5. Germline values: CDR1 MNHEY, CDR2 SMNVEV (reference sequence). For the CDR3, the DNA is TGTGCCAGCAGACAAGCGGGGAGGAACACCGGGGAGCTGTTTTTT. Translation gives CASRQAGRNTGELFF.

The V call is TRBV7-2, the J call TRBJ2-1; D is possibly TRBD1 (5 bases). The CDR3 is 15 residues long. Germline-derived CDR1 and CDR2 are SGHTA and FQGNSA. V lost 1 base to trimming and J lost 2 bases, with 9 bases between them. The CDR3 sequence: CASSLGGPAYNEQFF. CDR3 DNA sequence: TGTGCCAGCAGCTTAGGGGGCCCGGCCTACAATGAGCAGTTCTTC. The full variable domain, with the rest looked up from reference TRBV7-2 and TRBJ2-1, is GAGVSQSPSNKVTEKGKDVELRCDPISGHTALYWYRQSLGQGLEFLIYFQGNSAPDKSGLPSDRFSAERTGGSVSTLTIQRTQQEDSAVYLCASSLGGPAYNEQFFGPGTRLTVL.

This chain joins TRBV6-6 and TRBJ2-7; 12 bases align to TRBD2. CDR1 is MNHNY, CDR2 SVGAGI, per germline (reference sequence). The CDR3 has 15 residues. The junction had 4 bases not matched to a gene; V was cut back by 2 bases and J by 5 bases. The CDR3 here is CASSYPTSGRNEQYF. The CDR3 DNA follows: TGTGCCAGCAGTTACCCCACTAGCGGGAGGAACGAGCAGTACTTC.

This clonotype turned up a few times. The gene calls are TRBV24-1 and TRBJ2-1; 9 bases fit TRBD2. The V gene end was trimmed by 3 bases and the J gene end by 7 bases; junction bases not matched to a gene: 9. This CDR3 spans 16 amino acids. Germline V gives CDR1 KGHDR, CDR2 SFDVKD. This chain's CDR3 is CATSDIVSGSGNEQFF. CDR3 sequence (DNA): TGTGCCACCAGTGATATTGTTAGCGGGAGCGGGAATGAGCAGTTCTTC.

This clonotype was counted at least ten times. The CDR3 is CASSVPSAPHRVWGGEQFF. The CDR3 region has the DNA TGTGCCAGCAGCGTCCCCAGCGCCCCCCATAGGGTCTGGGGAGGTGAGCAGTTCTTC. This chain links TRBV7-8 with TRBJ2-1, with D possibly TRBD2 on 6 matching bases. Per germline, CDR1 SGHVS and CDR2 FQNEAQ. Trimming removed 5 bases at V and 9 bases at J, with 32 bases between. The CDR3 loop spans 19 amino acids. Full variable domain (rest looked up from reference TRBV7-8 and TRBJ2-1): GAGVSQSPRYKVAKRGQDVALRCDPISGHVSLFWYQQALGQGPEFLTYFQNEAQLDKSGLPSDRFFAERPEGSVSTLKIQRTQQEDSAVYLCASSVPSAPHRVWGGEQFFGPGTRLTVL.

In its sample, this clonotype was seen a few times. The chain uses TRBV6-5 and TRBJ1-4; D call uncertain. Germline CDR1 reads MNHEY; CDR2 reads SVGAGI. The CDR3 is 16 residues long. Trimming removed 7 bases at V and 0 bases at J, with 15 bases between. CDR3 in amino acids: CASTNWPPATNEKLFF. The CDR3, as DNA: TGTGCCAGCACTAACTGGCCCCCTGCAACTAATGAAAAACTGTTTTTT.

This clonotype was detected ten times or more. The rearrangement uses TRBV11-2 and TRBJ2-2; D gene uncertain. CDR3 size: 14 residues. Trimming stripped 1 base from V and 4 bases from J, with 7 bases between. Germline V gene lookup returns CDR1 SGHAT and CDR2 FQNNGV. As DNA, the CDR3 is TGTGCCAGCAGCTTAGCAGGCCTCACCGGGGAGCTGTTTTTT. Encoded protein: CASSLAGLTGELFF. The variable domain in full, with the rest retrieved from reference TRBV11-2 and TRBJ2-2, is EAGVAQSPRYKIIEKRQSVAFWCNPISGHATLYWYQQILGQGPKLLIQFQNNGVVDDSQLPKDRFSAERLKGVDSTLKIQPAKLEDSAVYLCASSLAGLTGELFFGEGSRLTVL.

This rearrangement joins TRBV29-1 to TRBJ2-4; D ambiguous. V lost 2 bases to trimming and J lost 0 bases, with 11 bases between them. Germline V gene data show CDR1 as SQVTM and CDR2 as ANQGSEA. The CDR3 is made up of 15 amino acids. CDR3 in amino acids: CSVELMATAKNIQYF. The CDR3 nucleotides are TGCAGCGTTGAATTGATGGCGACAGCCAAAAACATTCAGTACTTC. The complete variable domain, with remaining parts taken from reference TRBV29-1 and TRBJ2-4, reads SAVISQKPSRDICQRGTSLTIQCQVDSQVTMMFWYRQQPGQSLTLIATANQGSEATYESGFVIDKFPISRPNLTFSTLTVSNMSPEDSSIYLCSVELMATAKNIQYFGAGTRLSVL.

Ten or more counts support this clonotype. This chain uses TRBV19 with TRBJ1-5, with D perhaps matching TRBD1 (5 bases). The germline CDR1 and CDR2 sequences are LNHDA and SQIVND (reference sequence). This CDR3 has 15 residues. Trimming left V 9 bases short and J 0 bases short, with 15 bases between. For the CDR3, the DNA is TGTGCCAGCAGAACCGACAGCAATAGCAATCAGCCCCAGCATTTT. Translated, it gives CASRTDSNSNQPQHF.

This clonotype was seen only a few times. The chain couples TRBV7-6 to TRBJ2-5; D uncertain. The V end was cut by 3 bases, the J end by 3 bases, with 8 bases between. Germline loops: CDR1 SGHVS, CDR2 FNYEAQ. The CDR3 extends over 13 amino acids. CDR3 sequence (DNA): TGTGCCAGCAGCTTGGCCCCAAAAGAGACCCAGTACTTC. As protein: CASSLAPKETQYF.

J is TRBJ2-2 and V is TRBV7-6; D is uncertain. V lost 5 bases and J lost 1, with 17 bases in between. Germline-derived CDR1 and CDR2 are SGHVS and FNYEAQ. The CDR3 has 17 amino acids. CDR3 sequence reads: CASSPQFTAENTGELFF. Written as DNA, the CDR3 is TGTGCCAGCAGCCCACAATTCACGGCAGAGAACACCGGGGAGCTGTTTTTT.

This clonotype was found once. This rearrangement joins TRBV10-3 to TRBJ2-7, with D perhaps matching TRBD2 (5 bases). Trimming cost V 7 bases and J 3 bases, with 13 bases left between them. Germline loops: CDR1 ENHRY, CDR2 SYGVKD. CDR3 size: 13 residues. Written as DNA, the CDR3 is TGTGCCATCAACAACGGGGATCACTACGAGCAGTACTTC. Residues: CAINNGDHYEQYF.

This clonotype was seen only a few times. This sequence joins TRBV7-6 and TRBJ2-3, with 12 bases identical to TRBD2. Trimming removed 4 bases from V and 5 bases from J; junction bases left unmatched: 4. Germline V CDR1 and CDR2: SGHVS, FNYEAQ. This CDR3 spans 15 amino acids. The CDR3 region is CASSSSLAGGDTQYF. The CDR3 nucleotides read TGTGCCAGCAGCTCGTCACTAGCGGGAGGAGATACGCAGTATTTT. Using reference TRBV7-6 and TRBJ2-3 for the parts outside the CDR3, the full variable domain is GAGVSQSPRYKVTKRGQDVALRCDPISGHVSLYWYRQALGQGPEFLTYFNYEAQQDKSGLPNDRFSAERPEGSISTLTIQRTEQRDSAMYRCASSSSLAGGDTQYFGPGTRLTVL.

This clonotype was detected a few times. The chain couples TRBV11-2 to TRBJ2-3; 7 bases are shared with TRBD1. The CDR3 is made up of 15 amino acids. CDR1 is SGHAT, CDR2 FQNNGV, per germline. V trimming: 3 bases; J trimming: 2 bases; junction bases outside the gene matches: 5. CDR3 protein: CASSLRQGYTDTQYF. Written as DNA, the CDR3 is TGTGCCAGCAGCTTGAGACAGGGATACACAGATACGCAGTATTTT.

The table lists this clonotype with many counts. The junction does not match germline at one end; this may be a read error. The rearrangement links TRBV7-8 to TRBJ1-5, with unresolved D. CDR1 is SGHVS and CDR2 is FQNEAQ in the germline V gene. The CDR3 is 13 residues long. The chain's CDR3 is CASSPGGDQSQHF. The CDR3 DNA reads as TGTGCCAGCAGCCCAGGCGGGGATCAGTCCCAGCATTTT.

The V call is TRBV20-1, the J call TRBJ1-2; D is unresolved. Germline V CDR1 and CDR2: DFQATT, SNEGSKA (reference sequence). The CDR3 consists of 14 residues. Deletions cut 5 bases from V and 8 bases from J, with 21 bases between. CDR3 sequence (DNA): TGCAGTGCTCCCGTGGACCGAGGCTATGGGGGCTACACCTTC. This codes for CSAPVDRGYGGYTF.

The chain joins TRBV10-3 to TRBJ1-2, with unresolved D. Trimming stripped 3 bases from V and 6 bases from J, with 5 bases between. The CDR3 contains 11 residues. Germline V gene data show CDR1 as ENHRY and CDR2 as SYGVKD. The CDR3 is CAISETHGYTF. CDR3 DNA: TGTGCCATCAGTGAAACCCATGGCTACACCTTC.

This clonotype has more than one count but fewer than ten. The rearrangement joins TRBV6-5 to TRBJ2-5, with D maybe TRBD2 (6 bases). V lost 0 bases and J 5 bases, leaving 10 bases between the germline ends. Germline CDR1 and CDR2: MNHEY and SVGAGI. The CDR3 spans 14 residues. CDR3 coding DNA: TGTGCCAGCAGTTACTCCGGGAGTACGGAGACCCAGTACTTC. This translates into CASSYSGSTETQYF.

This clonotype was counted a few times. The J gene is TRBJ2-3, the V gene TRBV5-4; D is unresolved. V was cut by 4 bases and J by 2 bases, with 14 bases left in between. The CDR3 length is 15 residues. Looked up from germline, CDR1 is SGHNT and CDR2 is YYREEE (reference sequence). The CDR3 here is CASSRAEQYTDTQYF. The CDR3, as DNA: TGTGCCAGCAGCCGGGCCGAACAGTACACAGATACGCAGTATTTT.

This clonotype was observed many times. The chain is built from TRBV7-2 and TRBJ2-4, with 8 bases fitting TRBD1. CDR3 length equals 13 residues. Per germline, CDR1 SGHTA and CDR2 FQGNSA. The ends lost 7 bases at V and 8 bases at J; junction bases unmatched: 7. CDR3 sequence reads: CASNDRGPDIQYF. The CDR3 nucleotides are TGTGCCAGCAACGACAGGGGTCCAGACATTCAGTACTTC. The whole variable domain, filled in from reference TRBV7-2 and TRBJ2-4, reads GAGVSQSPSNKVTEKGKDVELRCDPISGHTALYWYRQSLGQGLEFLIYFQGNSAPDKSGLPSDRFSAERTGGSVSTLTIQRTQQEDSAVYLCASNDRGPDIQYFGAGTRLSVL.

The table lists this clonotype with a few counts. The gene calls are TRBV12-3 or TRBV12-4 and TRBJ2-1; 7 bases match TRBD2. The CDR3 sequence is 13 residues long. Unmatched junction bases numbered 11, after V lost 6 bases and J lost 12 bases. This CDR3 reads CASSSGRRGVQFF. CDR3 bases: TGTGCCAGCAGCTCGGGACGCCGGGGGGTGCAGTTCTTC.

This chain uses TRBV14 with TRBJ2-1; no clear D. V was pared by 0 bases and J by 8 bases, with 11 bases between. This CDR3 has 14 amino acids. Germline loops: CDR1 SGHDN, CDR2 FVKESK. This chain's CDR3 is CASSQDPWIDEQFF. Here the CDR3 DNA reads TGTGCCAGCAGCCAAGACCCCTGGATAGATGAGCAGTTCTTC.

CDR3 sequence reads: CATSDPTGELFF. CDR3 DNA: TGTGCCACCAGTGACCCCACCGGGGAGCTGTTTTTT. The V call is TRBV24-1, the J call TRBJ2-2; no clear D. Germline-derived CDR1 and CDR2 are KGHDR and SFDVKD. V shed 4 bases and J shed 4 bases, with 3 bases lying between them. The CDR3 extends over 12 amino acids.

This chain uses TRBV7-2 with TRBJ1-2; 10 nucleotides align to TRBD1. The V gene end was trimmed by 4 bases and the J gene end by 6 bases; junction bases not matched to a gene: 11. Looked up from germline, CDR1 is SGHTA and CDR2 is FQGNSA. The CDR3 consists of 16 residues. This chain's CDR3 is CASSSTFSGTGDGYTF. DNA for the CDR3: TGTGCCAGCAGCTCGACATTTTCCGGGACAGGGGATGGCTACACCTTC.

This clonotype was observed a few times. The chain couples TRBV4-3 to TRBJ2-1; D might be TRBD2 (6 bases). The CDR3 covers 17 residues. With 1 base removed from V and 0 bases from J, the gap between germline ends came to 13 bases. Germline V gives CDR1 LGHNA, CDR2 YSLEER. The CDR3 region has the DNA TGCGCCAGCAGCCAAGGGGCCCGGGACTTCTCCTACAATGAGCAGTTCTTC. Protein product: CASSQGARDFSYNEQFF.

V usage is TRBV5-5 and J usage is TRBJ2-7; D gene unclear. Trimming took off 4 bases at V and 2 bases at J, with 10 bases between the two ends. The CDR3 runs 13 residues. The germline gives CDR1 SGHKS, CDR2 YYEKEE (reference sequence). This CDR3 reads CASSARAPYEQYF. The CDR3 DNA follows: TGTGCCAGCAGCGCTCGGGCCCCCTACGAGCAGTACTTC.

This clonotype was observed a few times. The V gene is TRBV6-4, the J gene TRBJ2-7; possible D gene TRBD2, 5 bases. The V end was cut by 5 bases, the J end by 0 bases, with 17 bases between. The length of the CDR3 is 16 residues. Germline V lookup: CDR1 MRHNA, CDR2 SNTAGT. The CDR3 spells CASSTDPSGISYEQYF. DNA for the CDR3: TGTGCCAGCAGTACCGACCCCTCGGGGATCTCCTACGAGCAGTACTTC.